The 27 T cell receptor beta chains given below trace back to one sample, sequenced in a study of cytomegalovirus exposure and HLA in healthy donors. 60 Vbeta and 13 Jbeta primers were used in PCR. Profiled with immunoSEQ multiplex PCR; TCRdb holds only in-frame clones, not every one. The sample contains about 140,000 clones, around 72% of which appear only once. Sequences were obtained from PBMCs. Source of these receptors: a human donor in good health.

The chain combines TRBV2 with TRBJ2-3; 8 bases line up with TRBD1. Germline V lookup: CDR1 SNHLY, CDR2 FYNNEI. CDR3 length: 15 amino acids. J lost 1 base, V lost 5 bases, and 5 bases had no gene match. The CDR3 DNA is TGTGCCAGCAGTCCGGACAGGGCAGGCACAGATACGCAGTATTTT. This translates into CASSPDRAGTDTQYF. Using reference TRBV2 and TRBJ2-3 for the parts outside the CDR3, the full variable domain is EPEVTQTPSHQVTQMGQEVILRCVPISNHLYFYWYRQILGQKVEFLVSFYNNEISEKSEIFDDQFSVERPDGSNFTLKIRSTKLEDSAMYFCASSPDRAGTDTQYFGPGTRLTVL.

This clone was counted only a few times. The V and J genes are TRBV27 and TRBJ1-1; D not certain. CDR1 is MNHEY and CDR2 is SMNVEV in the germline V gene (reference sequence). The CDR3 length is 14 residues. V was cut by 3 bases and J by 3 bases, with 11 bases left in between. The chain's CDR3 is CASSLFDGDTEAFF. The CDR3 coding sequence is TGTGCCAGCAGTTTGTTCGACGGGGACACTGAAGCTTTCTTT.

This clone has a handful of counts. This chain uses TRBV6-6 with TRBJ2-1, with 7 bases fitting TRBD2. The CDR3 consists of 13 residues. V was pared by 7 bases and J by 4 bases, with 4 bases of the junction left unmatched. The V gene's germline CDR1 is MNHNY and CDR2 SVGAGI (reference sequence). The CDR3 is CASTGGGYNEQFF. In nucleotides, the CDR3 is TGTGCCAGCACCGGCGGGGGTTACAATGAGCAGTTCTTC.

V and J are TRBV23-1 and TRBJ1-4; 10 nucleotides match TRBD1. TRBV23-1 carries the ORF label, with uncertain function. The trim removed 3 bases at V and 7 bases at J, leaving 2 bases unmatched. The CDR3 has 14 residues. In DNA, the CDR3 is TGCGCCAGCAGTCAGGGACAGGGGAGTGAAAAACTGTTTTTT. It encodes CASSQGQGSEKLFF.

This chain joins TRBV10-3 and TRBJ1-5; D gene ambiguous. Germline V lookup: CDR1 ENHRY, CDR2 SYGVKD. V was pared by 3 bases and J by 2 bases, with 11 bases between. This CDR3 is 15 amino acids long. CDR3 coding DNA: TGTGCCATCAGTGATGAACAGAACGGCAATCAGCCCCAGCATTTT. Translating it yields CAISDEQNGNQPQHF.

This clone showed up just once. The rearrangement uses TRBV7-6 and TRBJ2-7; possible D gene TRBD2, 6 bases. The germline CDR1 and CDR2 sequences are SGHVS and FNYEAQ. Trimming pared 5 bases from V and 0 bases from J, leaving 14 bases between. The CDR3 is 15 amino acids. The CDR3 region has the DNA TGTGCCAGCAGCCCCCGGGACTCGGCCTCCTACGAGCAGTACTTC. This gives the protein CASSPRDSASYEQYF.

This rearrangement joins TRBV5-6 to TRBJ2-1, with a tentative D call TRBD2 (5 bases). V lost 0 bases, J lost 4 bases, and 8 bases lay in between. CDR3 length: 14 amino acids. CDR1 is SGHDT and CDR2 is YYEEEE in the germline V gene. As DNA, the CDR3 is TGTGCCAGCAGCTTGGCGGGAAATTACAATGAGCAGTTCTTC. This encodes CASSLAGNYNEQFF.

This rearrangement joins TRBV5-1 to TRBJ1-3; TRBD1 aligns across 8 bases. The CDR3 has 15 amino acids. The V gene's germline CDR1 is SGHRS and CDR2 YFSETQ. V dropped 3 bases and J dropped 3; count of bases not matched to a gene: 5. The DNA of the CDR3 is TGCGCCAGCAGCTCCCGGACAGGGTATGGAAACACCATATATTTT. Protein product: CASSSRTGYGNTIYF.

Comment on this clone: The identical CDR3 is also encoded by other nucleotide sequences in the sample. CDR3 loop: CASSLSDPGEQYF. CDR3 sequence (DNA): TGTGCCAGCAGCTTGTCAGACCCAGGAGAGCAGTACTTC. This sequence joins TRBV7-9 and TRBJ2-7, with unresolved D. The CDR3 runs 13 residues. The germline CDR1 and CDR2 sequences are SEHNR and FQNEAQ (reference sequence). V was pared by 3 bases and J by 7 bases, with 13 bases between.

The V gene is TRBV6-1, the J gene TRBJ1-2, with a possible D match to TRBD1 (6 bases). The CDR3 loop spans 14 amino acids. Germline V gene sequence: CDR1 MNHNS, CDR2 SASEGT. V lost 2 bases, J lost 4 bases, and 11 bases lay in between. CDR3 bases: TGTGCCAGCAGTGAAATAGGGGGTATCTATGGCTACACCTTC. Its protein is CASSEIGGIYGYTF.

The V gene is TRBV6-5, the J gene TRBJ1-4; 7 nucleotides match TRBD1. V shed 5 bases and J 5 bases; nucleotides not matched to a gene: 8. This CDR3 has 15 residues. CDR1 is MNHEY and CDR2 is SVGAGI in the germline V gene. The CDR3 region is CASSGDRDQNEKLFF. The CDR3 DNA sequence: TGTGCCAGCAGTGGAGACAGGGACCAAAATGAAAAACTGTTTTTT.

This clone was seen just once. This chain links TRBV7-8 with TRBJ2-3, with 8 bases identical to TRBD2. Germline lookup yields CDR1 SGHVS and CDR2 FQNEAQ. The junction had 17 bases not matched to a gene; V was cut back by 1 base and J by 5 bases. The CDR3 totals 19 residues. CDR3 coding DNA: TGTGCCAGCAGCTTAGAGGGGACTGAATTGCGGGAGGCAGGAGATACGCAGTATTTT. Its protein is CASSLEGTELREAGDTQYF.

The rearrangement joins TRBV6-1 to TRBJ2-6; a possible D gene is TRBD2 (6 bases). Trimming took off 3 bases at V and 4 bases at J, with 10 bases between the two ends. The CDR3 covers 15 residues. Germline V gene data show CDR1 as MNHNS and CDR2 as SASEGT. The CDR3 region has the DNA TGTGCCAGCAGTGAGGGGGGAGGAGGGGCCAACGTCCTGACTTTC. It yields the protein CASSEGGGGANVLTF.

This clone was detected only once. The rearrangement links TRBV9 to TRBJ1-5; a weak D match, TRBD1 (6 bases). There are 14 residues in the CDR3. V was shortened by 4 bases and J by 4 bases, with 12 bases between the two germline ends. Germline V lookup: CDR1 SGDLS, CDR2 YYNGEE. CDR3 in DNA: TGTGCCAGCAGCCCCGAGGACAGTAATCAGCCCCAGCATTTT. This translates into CASSPEDSNQPQHF.

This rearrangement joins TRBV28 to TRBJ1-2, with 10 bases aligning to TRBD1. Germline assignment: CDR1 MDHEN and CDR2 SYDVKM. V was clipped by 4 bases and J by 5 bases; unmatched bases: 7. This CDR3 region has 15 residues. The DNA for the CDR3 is TGTGCCAGCAGTTCCCCAGGGACAGGGGAGTATGGCTACACCTTC. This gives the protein CASSSPGTGEYGYTF.

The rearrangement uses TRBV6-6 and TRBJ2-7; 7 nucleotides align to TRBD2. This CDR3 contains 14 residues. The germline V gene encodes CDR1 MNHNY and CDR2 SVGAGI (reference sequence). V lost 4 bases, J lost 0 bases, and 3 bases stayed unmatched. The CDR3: CASSSAGDSYEQYF. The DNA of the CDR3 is TGTGCCAGCAGTTCGGCGGGAGACTCCTACGAGCAGTACTTC.

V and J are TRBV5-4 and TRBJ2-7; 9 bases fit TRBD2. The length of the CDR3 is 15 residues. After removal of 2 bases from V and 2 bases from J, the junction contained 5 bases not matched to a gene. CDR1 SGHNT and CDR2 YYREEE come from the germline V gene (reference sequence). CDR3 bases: TGTGCCAGCAGCTTTGGGACTAGCAGTACCTACGAGCAGTACTTC. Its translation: CASSFGTSSTYEQYF.

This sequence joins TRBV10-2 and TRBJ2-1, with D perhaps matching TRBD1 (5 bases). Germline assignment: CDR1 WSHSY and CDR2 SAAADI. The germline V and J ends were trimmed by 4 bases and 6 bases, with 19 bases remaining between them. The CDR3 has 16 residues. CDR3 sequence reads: CASSGVQPSGANEQFF. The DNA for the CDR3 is TGCGCCAGCAGTGGAGTACAACCCTCTGGGGCCAATGAGCAGTTCTTC.

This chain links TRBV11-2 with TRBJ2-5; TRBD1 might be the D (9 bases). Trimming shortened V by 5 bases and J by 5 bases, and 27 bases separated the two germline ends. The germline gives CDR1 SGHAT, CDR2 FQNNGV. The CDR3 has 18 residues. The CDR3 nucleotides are TGTGCCAGCAGCGCGGGGACAGGGATGGCGGGGGGCCGGGAGACCCAGTACTTC. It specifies CASSAGTGMAGGRETQYF.

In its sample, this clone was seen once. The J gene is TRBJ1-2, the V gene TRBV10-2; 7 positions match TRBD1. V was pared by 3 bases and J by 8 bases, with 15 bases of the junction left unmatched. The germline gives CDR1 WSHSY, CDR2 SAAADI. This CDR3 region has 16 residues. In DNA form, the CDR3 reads TGCGCCAGCAGTGATGCCAGGGGGTTCGCGGAGGAGGGCTACACCTTC. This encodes CASSDARGFAEEGYTF.

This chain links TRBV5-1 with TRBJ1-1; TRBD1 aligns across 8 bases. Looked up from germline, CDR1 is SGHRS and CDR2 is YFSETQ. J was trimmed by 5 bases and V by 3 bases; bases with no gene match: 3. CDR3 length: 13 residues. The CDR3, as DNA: TGCGCCAGCAGCTCCCAGGGGGCGACTGAAGCTTTCTTT. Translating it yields CASSSQGATEAFF.

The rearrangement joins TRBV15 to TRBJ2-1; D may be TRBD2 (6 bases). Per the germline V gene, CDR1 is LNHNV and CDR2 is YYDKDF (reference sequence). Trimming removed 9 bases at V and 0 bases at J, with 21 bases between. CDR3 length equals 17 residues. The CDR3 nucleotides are TGTGCCACTCGTGCCTCGGGACTCCGAAGCTCCTACAATGAGCAGTTCTTC. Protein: CATRASGLRSSYNEQFF.

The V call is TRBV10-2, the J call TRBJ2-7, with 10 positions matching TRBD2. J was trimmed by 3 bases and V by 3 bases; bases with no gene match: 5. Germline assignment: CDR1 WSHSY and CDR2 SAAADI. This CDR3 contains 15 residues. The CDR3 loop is CASSDMASGSYEQYF. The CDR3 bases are TGCGCCAGCAGTGATATGGCTAGCGGGAGCTACGAGCAGTACTTC.

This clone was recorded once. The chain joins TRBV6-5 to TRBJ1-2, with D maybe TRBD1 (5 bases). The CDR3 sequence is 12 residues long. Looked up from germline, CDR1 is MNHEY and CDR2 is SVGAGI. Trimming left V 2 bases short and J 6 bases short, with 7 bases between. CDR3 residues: CASSYRGNGYTF. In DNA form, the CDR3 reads TGTGCCAGCAGTTACCGGGGGAATGGCTACACCTTC.

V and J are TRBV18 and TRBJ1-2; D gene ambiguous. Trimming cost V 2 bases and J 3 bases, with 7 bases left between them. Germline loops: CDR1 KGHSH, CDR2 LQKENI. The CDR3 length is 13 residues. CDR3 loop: CASSPGEHYGYTF. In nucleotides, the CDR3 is TGTGCCAGCTCACCAGGGGAGCACTATGGCTACACCTTC.

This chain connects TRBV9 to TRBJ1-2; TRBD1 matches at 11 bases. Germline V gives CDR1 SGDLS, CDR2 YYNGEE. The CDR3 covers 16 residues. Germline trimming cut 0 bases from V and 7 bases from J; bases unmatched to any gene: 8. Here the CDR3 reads CASSVATGTGGSGYTF. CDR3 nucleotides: TGTGCCAGCAGCGTAGCGACCGGGACAGGGGGTAGTGGCTACACCTTC.

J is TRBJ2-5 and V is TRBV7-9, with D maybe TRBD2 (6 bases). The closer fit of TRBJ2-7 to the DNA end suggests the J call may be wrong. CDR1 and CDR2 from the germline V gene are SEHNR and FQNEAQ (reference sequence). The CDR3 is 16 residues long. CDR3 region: CASSLGLGRSSYEQYF. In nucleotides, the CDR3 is TGTGCCAGCAGCTTAGGTCTGGGGAGGAGCTCCTACGAGCAGTACTTC.